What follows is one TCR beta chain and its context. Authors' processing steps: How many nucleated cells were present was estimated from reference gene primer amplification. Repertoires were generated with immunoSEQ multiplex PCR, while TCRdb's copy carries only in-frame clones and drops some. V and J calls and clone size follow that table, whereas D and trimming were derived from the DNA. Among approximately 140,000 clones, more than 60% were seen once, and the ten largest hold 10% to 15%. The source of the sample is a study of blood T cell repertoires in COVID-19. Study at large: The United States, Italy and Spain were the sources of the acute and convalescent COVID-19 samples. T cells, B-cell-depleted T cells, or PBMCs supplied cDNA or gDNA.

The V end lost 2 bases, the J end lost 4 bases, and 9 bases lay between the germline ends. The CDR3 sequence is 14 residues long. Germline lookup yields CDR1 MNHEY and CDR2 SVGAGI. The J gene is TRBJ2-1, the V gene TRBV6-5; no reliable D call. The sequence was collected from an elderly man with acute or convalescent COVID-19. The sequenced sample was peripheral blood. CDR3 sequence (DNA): TGTGCCAGCAGTTACAATCGAGGTTACAATGAGCAGTTCTTC. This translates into CASSYNRGYNEQFF.